The count of the clone carrying this T cell receptor beta chain is one. Its antigen is currently unknown. The data derive from a study of Graves' ophthalmopathy and Graves' hyperthyroidism. Amplification of TCR beta CDR3 regions used RNA transcripts. Investigators did first-round RT-PCR with HTBI primers, then second-round multiplex PCR. TCRdb used MiXCR to reprocess the multiplex PCR reads, holding one entry per CDR3 protein. This table has approximately 700,000 distinct CDR3 sequences, 35% to 50% appearing once. The PBMCs used were ones drawn from less than 12 ml of fresh peripheral blood. V was pared by 7 bases and J by 7 bases, with 10 bases of the junction left unmatched. Looked up from germline, CDR1 is ENHRY and CDR2 is SYGVKD. CDR3 length: 15 amino acids. Findings and limits, study-wide: The authors also found most expanded thyroid clonotypes above 0.001 frequency in blood.

The rearrangement joins TRBV10-3 to TRBJ1-4; 9 bases line up with TRBD1. What was sequenced was peripheral blood. The receptor was isolated from an adult man with Graves' ophthalmopathy. The CDR3 sequence is CAITGTGTHTEKLFF. The DNA for the CDR3 is TGTGCCATCACCGGGACAGGGACACACACTGAAAAACTGTTTTTT.